This T cell receptor beta chain comes out of a study of shared clonotypes between healthy human individuals. About the study: Each donor's CD8 memory used one plate, CD8 naive two, each CD4 subset three.

The repertoire was sequenced with immunoSEQ multiplex PCR; TCRdb's copy has only in-frame clones and lacks some. The data show fewer than 850,000 clones, roughly 91% seen once. This CDR3 region has 18 residues. CDR1 and CDR2 from the germline V gene are LNHDA and SQIVND (reference sequence). V lost 2 bases and J 0 bases, leaving 16 bases between the germline ends. This chain links TRBV19 with TRBJ1-4; a possible D gene is TRBD1 (5 bases). The sequence derives from a man aged 18-30 years in good health. Some clones in this sample may be carry-over from other donors' samples. Sequencing was performed on memory CD8+ T cells from PBMCs. The subset: CD45RO+ cells pooled with CCR7-negative TemRA cells. CDR3 region: CASSIWYPQGATNEKLFF. CDR3 sequence (DNA): TGTGCCAGTAGTATATGGTATCCTCAGGGCGCAACTAATGAAAAACTGTTTTTT.